This T cell receptor beta chain stems from a study of cytomegalovirus exposure and HLA in healthy donors. General study findings and limits: Reportedly, fewer N-insertions than the 666-donor mean appeared in an Asian-associated ancestry cluster in a later analysis.

Points on this clone: Its antigen is undetermined.

Use of 60 Vbeta and 13 Jbeta primers characterized the PCR. Using immunoSEQ multiplex PCR, the repertoire was profiled, and TCRdb retains in-frame clones only, with some absent. The sample has about 190,000 clones, 77% seen once. V was cut by 2 bases and J by 1 base, with 6 bases left in between. Germline V lookup: CDR1 SGHDT, CDR2 YYEEEE. CDR3 size: 13 residues. This chain joins TRBV5-6 and TRBJ1-2; D is uncertain. The sequence was collected from a woman aged 25 to 39 in good health and CMV-seropositive. Material for sequencing was PBMCs. The CDR3 region is CASSLQVNYGYTF. The CDR3 region has the DNA TGTGCCAGCAGCTTACAAGTTAACTATGGCTACACCTTC. Full variable domain (missing parts from reference TRBV5-6 and TRBJ1-2): DAGVTQSPTHLIKTRGQQVTLRCSPKSGHDTVSWYQQALGQGPQFIFQYYEEEERQRGNFPDRFSGHQFPNYSSELNVNALLLGDSALYLCASSLQVNYGYTFGSGTRLTVV.